The source of this T cell receptor beta chain is a study of T-cell memory formation after mild COVID-19 (dated by TCRdb to the early 2020s). Turning to the overall study: TCR sequence clusters from the two donors were found to be largely donor specific. T-cell clones expanding and contracting after mild COVID-19 in two donors were tracked by longitudinal TCRalpha and TCRbeta repertoire sequencing. The cohort was made up of two young adult volunteers, one female and one male, who were previously healthy.

Ficoll-Paque density gradient centrifugation was used to isolate PBMCs. Sequencing was carried out with an Illumina NovaSeq 6000. TCRalpha and TCRbeta cDNA libraries were constructed by 5'RACE with constant-segment primers, with sample barcodes and unique molecular identifiers being introduced. Trizol reagent was used to extract RNA from every sample. The libraries were amplified in two PCR steps, and the second step added a second sample barcode and Illumina TruSeq adapters. Sequencing of libraries was performed on an Illumina NovaSeq with 2 x 150 bp paired-end reads. The study's own analysis went as follows. With migec v1.2.7, reads were demultiplexed and then collapsed into UMI-guided consensus sequences. Using mixcr v2.1.11, UMI consensuses were aligned to TRA and TRB V and J templates and then assembled into clonotypes. Expanded or contracted clonotypes were those called significant by both edgeR and NoisET, with noise models trained on biological replicates. edgeR calls used a false discovery rate-adjusted p below 0.01 and a log2 fold-change threshold of 1. PCA with hierarchical clustering of max-normalized trajectories of the 1000 most abundant clonotypes was used as exploratory dynamics analysis. Separately sequenced CD4+ and CD8+ repertoires were used to assign a CD4 or CD8 phenotype to each responding clone. TCRdb took the public reads, trimmed them with fastp at Q25, ran MiXCR for clone calling and kept in-frame beta chains. CDR3 protein sequences are deduplicated, and each keeps its most common genes and DNA. In this record, the V and J calls reflect TCRdb's handling and not the investigators' own analysis. For this sample the table gives 45,000 to 65,000 distinct CDR3 sequences, of which around 9.5% were detected only once. More than 0.95% of the sample comes from the top ten.

CDR1 and CDR2 are read off the germline V gene as SGHVS and FNYEAQ. The CDR3 sequence holds 14 residues, the cysteine and phenylalanine included. CDR3 DNA is the only sequence kept; it has 42 bases, read in frame from the first base. By share, this clonotype ranks as medium-sized (0.01 to 0.1%). Its cognate antigen has yet to be identified. The junction departs from germline at one end; a sequencing error may be responsible. Broader findings and caveats from the paper: Contracting CD4+ clones were found mainly in CM and EM memory subsets, while CD8+ clones were enriched in EMRA. SARS-CoV-2 specificity of the second-wave clones peaking on day 37 was not confirmed. Some responding clones were detected in pre-infection memory, suggesting pre-existing cross-reactive memory T cells joined the SARS-CoV-2 response. The study included only two mild cases, and larger cohorts that include severe cases with pre-infection samples were judged to be necessary. Clones that contracted from day 15 to 85 showed balanced CD4/CD8 phenotypes, whereas a second wave of clones that expanded from day 15 to 37 leaned towards CD4+.

The rearranged segments are TRBV7-6 and TRBJ2-7; perhaps TRBD1 is the D gene, with 5 bases matching. This sequence was found in a man aged 18 to 29 who had mild COVID-19 (a few samples of this study predate the infection). The sample titles of this study are shuffled in the database, so cell type and time point are left out; the donor was told from shared clones. The sample comprised PBMCs or a T cell subset sorted from them (not recorded which). The DNA is as follows: TGTGCCAGCAGCTTAGGGGGCACGTCCTATGAGCAGTACTTC. Translated, this is CASSLGGTSYEQYF.